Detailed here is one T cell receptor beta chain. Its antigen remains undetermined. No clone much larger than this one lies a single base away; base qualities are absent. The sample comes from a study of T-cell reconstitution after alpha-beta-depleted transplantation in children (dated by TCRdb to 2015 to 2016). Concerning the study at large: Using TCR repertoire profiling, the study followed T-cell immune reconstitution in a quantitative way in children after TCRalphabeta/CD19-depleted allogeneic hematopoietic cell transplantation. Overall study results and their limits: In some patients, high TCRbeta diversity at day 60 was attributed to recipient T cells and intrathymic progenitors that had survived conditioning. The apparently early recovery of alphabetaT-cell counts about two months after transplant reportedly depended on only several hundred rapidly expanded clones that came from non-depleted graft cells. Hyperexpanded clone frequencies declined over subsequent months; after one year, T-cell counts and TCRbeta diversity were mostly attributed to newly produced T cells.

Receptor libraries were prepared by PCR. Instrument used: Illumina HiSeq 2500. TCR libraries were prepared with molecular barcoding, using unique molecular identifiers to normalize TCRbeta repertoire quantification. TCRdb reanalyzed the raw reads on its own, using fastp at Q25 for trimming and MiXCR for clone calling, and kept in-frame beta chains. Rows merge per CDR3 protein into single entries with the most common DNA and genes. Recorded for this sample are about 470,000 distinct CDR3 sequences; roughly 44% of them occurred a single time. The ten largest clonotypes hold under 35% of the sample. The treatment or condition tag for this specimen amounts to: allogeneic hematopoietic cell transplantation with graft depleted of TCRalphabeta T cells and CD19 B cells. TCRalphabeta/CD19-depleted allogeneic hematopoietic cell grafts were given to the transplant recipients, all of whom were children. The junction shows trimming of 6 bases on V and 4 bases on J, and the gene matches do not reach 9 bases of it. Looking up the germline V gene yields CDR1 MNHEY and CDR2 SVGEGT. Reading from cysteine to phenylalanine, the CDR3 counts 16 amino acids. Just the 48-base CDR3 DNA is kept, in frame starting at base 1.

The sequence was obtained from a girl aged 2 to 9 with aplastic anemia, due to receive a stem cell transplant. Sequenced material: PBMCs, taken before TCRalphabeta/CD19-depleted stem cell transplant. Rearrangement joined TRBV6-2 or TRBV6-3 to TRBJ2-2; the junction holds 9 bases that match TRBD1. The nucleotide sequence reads TGTGCCAGCAGCCAGACCGGGACAGGGCCCACCGGGGAGCTGTTTTTT. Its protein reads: CASSQTGTGPTGELFF.